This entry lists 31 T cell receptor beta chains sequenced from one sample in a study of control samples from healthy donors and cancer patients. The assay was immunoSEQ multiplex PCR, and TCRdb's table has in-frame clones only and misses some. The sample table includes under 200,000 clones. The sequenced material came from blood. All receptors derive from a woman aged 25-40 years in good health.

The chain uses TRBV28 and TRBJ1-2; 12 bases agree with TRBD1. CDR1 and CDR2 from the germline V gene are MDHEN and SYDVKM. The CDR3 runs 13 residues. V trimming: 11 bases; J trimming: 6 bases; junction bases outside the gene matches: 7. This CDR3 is CAHGTGGVNGYTF. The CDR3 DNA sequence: TGTGCCCACGGGACAGGGGGCGTAAATGGCTACACCTTC.

The CDR3 nucleotides read TGCAGCGCCCAGGACGGACTGACTGAAGCTTTCTTT. It codes for CSAQDGLTEAFF. J is TRBJ1-1 and V is TRBV29-1; no definite D call. Looked up from germline, CDR1 is SQVTM and CDR2 is ANQGSEA. The CDR3 extends over 12 amino acids. The V gene lost 7 bases and the J gene lost 5 bases, with 14 bases spanning the gap. Based on the CDR3 plus reference TRBV29-1 and TRBJ1-1, the full variable domain is SAVISQKPSRDICQRGTSLTIQCQVDSQVTMMFWYRQQPGQSLTLIATANQGSEATYESGFVIDKFPISRPNLTFSTLTVSNMSPEDSSIYLCSAQDGLTEAFFGQGTRLTVV.

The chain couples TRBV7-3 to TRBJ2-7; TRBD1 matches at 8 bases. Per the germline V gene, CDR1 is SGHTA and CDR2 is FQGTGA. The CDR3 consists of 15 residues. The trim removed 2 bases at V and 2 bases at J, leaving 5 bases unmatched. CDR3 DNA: TGTGCCAGCAGCTTACAGGGGACAGGACCCTACGAGCAGTACTTC. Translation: CASSLQGTGPYEQYF.

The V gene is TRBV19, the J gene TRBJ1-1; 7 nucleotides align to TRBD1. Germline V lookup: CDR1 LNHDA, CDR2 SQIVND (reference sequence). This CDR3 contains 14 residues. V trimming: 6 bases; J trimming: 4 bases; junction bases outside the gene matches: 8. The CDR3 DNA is TGTGCCAGTAGGTTGACAGGGATTGGCACTGAAGCTTTCTTT. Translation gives CASRLTGIGTEAFF.

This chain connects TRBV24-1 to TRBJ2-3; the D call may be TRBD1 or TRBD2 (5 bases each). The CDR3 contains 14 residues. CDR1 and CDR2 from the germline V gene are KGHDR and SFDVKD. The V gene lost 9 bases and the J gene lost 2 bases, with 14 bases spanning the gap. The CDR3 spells CATGGEAPTDTQYF. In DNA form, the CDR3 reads TGTGCCACCGGGGGAGAGGCGCCCACAGATACGCAGTATTTT.

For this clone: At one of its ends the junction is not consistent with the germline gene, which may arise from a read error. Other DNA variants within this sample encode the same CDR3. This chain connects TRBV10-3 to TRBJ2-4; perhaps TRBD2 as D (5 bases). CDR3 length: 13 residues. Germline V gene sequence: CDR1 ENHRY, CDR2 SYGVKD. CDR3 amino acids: CAISTGLGNIQYF. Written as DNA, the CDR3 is TGTGCCATCAGTACGGGATTGGGAAACATTCAGTACTTT.

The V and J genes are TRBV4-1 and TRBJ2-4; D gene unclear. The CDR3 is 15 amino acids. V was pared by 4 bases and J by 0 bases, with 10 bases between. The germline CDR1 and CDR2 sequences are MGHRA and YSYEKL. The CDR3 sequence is CASSLIGAAKNIQYF. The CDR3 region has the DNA TGCGCCAGCAGCCTAATAGGAGCAGCCAAAAACATTCAGTACTTC.

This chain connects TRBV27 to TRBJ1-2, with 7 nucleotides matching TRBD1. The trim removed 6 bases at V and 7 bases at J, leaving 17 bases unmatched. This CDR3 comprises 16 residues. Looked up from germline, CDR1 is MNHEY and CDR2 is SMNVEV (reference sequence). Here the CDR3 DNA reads TGTGCCAGCAGAACCACCGGGACAGATCTTTGGGGTGGCTACACCTTC. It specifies CASRTTGTDLWGGYTF.

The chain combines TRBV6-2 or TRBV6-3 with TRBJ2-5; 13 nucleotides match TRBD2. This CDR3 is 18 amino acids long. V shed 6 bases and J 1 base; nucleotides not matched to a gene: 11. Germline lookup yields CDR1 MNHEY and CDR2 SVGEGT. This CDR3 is CASSPGLAGAVFQETQYF. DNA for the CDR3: TGTGCCAGCAGCCCCGGACTAGCGGGGGCCGTCTTCCAAGAGACCCAGTACTTC.

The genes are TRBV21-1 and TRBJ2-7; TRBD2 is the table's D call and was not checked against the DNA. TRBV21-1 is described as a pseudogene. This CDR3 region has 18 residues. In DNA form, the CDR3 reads TGTGCCAGCAGCAAAGCCCTCCGACTAGCGGGGGGGCCGAGAGAGCAGTACTTC. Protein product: CASSKALRLAGGPREQYF.

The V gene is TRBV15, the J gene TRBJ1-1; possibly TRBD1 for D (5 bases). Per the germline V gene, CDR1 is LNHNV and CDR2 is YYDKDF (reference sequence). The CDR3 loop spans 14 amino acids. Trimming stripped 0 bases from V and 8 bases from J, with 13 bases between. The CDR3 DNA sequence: TGTGCCACCAGCAGAGAACGGACACGCCTAGAAGCTTTCTTT. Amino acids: CATSRERTRLEAFF. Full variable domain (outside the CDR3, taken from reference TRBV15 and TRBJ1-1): DAMVIQNPRYQVTQFGKPVTLSCSQTLNHNVMYWYQQKSSQAPKLLFHYYDKDFNNEADTPDNFQSRRPNTSFCFLDIRSPGLGDTAMYLCATSRERTRLEAFFGQGTRLTVV.

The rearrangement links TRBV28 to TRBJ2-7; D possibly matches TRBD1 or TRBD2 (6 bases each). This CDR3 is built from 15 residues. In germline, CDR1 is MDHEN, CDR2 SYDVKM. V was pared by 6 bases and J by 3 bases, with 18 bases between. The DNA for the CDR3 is TGTGCCAGCAGGGCCCGGGGGTCAGGGGTCTACGAGCAGTACTTC. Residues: CASRARGSGVYEQYF.

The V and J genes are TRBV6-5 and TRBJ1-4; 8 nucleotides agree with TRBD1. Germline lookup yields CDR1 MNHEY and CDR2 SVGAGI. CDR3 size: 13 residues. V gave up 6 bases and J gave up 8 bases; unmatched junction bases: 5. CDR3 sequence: CASRDREHEKLFF. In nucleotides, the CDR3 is TGTGCCAGCAGGGACAGGGAGCACGAAAAACTGTTTTTT.

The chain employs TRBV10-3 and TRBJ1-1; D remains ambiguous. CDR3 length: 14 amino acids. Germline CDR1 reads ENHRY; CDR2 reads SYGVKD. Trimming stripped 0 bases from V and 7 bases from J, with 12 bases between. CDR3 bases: TGTGCCATCAGTGAGTCGGATAGGACCCATGAAGCTTTCTTT. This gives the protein CAISESDRTHEAFF.

The CDR3 reads CASSQVQGSNTEAFF. The CDR3 DNA reads TGCGCCAGCAGCCAAGTCCAGGGGAGTAACACTGAAGCTTTCTTT. V is TRBV4-1 and J is TRBJ1-1; perhaps TRBD1 as D (6 bases). Germline-derived CDR1 and CDR2 are MGHRA and YSYEKL. The ends were cut back, 1 base at V and 2 bases at J, with 11 bases in the middle. The CDR3 consists of 15 residues.

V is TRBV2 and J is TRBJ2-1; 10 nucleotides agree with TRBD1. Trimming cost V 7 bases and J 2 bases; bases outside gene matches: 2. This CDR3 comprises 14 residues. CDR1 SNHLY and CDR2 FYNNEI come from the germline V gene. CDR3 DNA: TGTGCCAGCAATGACAGGGGGCCCTACAATGAGCAGTTCTTC. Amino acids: CASNDRGPYNEQFF.

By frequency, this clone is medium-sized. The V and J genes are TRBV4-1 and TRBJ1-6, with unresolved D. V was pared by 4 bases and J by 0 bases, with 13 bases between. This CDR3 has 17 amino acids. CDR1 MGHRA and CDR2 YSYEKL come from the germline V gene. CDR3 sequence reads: CASSPDGGSSYNSPLHF. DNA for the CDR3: TGCGCCAGCAGCCCGGACGGAGGGAGCTCCTATAATTCACCCCTCCACTTT.

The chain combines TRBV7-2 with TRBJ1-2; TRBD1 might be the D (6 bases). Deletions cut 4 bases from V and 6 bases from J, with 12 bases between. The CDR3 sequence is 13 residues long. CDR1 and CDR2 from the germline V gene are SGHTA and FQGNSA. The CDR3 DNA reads TGTGCCAGCAGCTATTCCAGGGGCGATGGCTACACCTTC. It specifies CASSYSRGDGYTF. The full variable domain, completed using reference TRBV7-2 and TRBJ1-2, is GAGVSQSPSNKVTEKGKDVELRCDPISGHTALYWYRQSLGQGLEFLIYFQGNSAPDKSGLPSDRFSAERTGGSVSTLTIQRTQQEDSAVYLCASSYSRGDGYTFGSGTRLTVV.

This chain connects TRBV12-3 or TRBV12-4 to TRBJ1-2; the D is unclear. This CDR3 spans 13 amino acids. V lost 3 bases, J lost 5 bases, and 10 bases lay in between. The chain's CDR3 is CASSLVQTYGYTF. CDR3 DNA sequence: TGTGCCAGCAGTTTGGTCCAAACGTATGGCTACACCTTC.

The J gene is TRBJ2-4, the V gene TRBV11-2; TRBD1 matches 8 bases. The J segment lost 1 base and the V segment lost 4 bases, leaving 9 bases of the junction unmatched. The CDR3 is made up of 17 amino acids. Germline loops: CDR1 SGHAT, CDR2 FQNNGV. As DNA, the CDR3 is TGTGCCAGCAGCTCCCCTGACAGGGGTAAGGCCAAAAACATTCAGTACTTC. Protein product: CASSSPDRGKAKNIQYF.

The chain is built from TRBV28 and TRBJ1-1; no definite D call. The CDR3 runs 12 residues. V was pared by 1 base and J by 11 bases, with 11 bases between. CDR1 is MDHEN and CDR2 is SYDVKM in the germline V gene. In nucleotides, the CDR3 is TGTGCCAGCAGTTTATCCCCCCCGAAGGCTTTCTTT. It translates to CASSLSPPKAFF.

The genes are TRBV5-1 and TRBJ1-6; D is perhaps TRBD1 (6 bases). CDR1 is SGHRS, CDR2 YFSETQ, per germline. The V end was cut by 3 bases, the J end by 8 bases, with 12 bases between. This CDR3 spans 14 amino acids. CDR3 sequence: CASSWKGDHSPLHF. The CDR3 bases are TGCGCCAGCAGCTGGAAGGGGGATCATTCACCCCTCCACTTT.

CDR3 nucleotides: TGTGCAAGTCGCTTAGAAACGGGTAGGGGGACCGACATAGGAAACACCATATATTTT. This codes for CASRLETGRGTDIGNTIYF. The V and J genes are TRBV12-2 and TRBJ1-3; TRBD1, the D gene given by the table, was not confirmed from the DNA. TRBV12-2 is a pseudogene. The CDR3 totals 19 residues.

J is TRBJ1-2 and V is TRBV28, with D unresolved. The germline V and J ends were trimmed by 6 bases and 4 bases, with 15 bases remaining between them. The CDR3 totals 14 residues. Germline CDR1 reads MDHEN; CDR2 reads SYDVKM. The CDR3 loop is CASRRDRNFYGYTF. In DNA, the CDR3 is TGTGCCAGCAGGAGAGACCGAAACTTCTATGGCTACACCTTC.

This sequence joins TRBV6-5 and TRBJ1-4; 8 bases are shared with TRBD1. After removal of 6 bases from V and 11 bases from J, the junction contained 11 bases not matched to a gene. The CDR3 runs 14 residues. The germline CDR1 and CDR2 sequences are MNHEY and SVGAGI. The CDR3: CASREDREIGKLFF. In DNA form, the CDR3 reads TGTGCCAGCAGGGAGGACAGGGAGATCGGGAAACTGTTTTTT.

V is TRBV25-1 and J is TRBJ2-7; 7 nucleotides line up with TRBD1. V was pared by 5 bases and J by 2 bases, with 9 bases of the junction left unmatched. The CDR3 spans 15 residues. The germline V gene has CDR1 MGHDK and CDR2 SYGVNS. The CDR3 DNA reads TGTGCCAGCAGTCCATACGGACAGGAGACCTACGAGCAGTACTTC. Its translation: CASSPYGQETYEQYF.

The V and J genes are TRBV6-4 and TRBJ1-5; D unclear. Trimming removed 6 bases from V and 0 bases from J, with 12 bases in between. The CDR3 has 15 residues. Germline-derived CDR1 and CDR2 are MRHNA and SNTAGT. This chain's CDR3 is CASRLHTNSNQPQHF. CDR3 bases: TGTGCCAGCAGGTTACACACAAATAGCAATCAGCCCCAGCATTTT.

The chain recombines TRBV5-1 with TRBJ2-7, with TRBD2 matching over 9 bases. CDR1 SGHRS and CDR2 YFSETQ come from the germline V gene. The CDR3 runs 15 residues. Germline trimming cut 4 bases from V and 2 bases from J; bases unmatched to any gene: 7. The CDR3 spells CASSLHLAGTYEQYF. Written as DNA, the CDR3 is TGCGCCAGCAGCCTACATCTAGCGGGGACCTACGAGCAGTACTTC.

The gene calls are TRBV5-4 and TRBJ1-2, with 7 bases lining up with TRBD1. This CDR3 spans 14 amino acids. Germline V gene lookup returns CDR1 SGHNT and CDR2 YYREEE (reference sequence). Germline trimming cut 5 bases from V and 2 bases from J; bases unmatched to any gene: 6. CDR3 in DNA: TGTGCCAGCAGTTCCCCGACAGGGAACTATGGCTACACCTTC. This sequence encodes CASSSPTGNYGYTF.

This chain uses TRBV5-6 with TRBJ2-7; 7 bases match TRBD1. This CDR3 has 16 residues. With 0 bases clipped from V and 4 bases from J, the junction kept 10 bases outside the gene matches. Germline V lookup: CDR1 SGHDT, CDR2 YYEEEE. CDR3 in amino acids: CASSLESGTEIYEQYF. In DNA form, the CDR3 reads TGTGCCAGCAGCTTGGAATCCGGGACAGAGATTTACGAGCAGTACTTC. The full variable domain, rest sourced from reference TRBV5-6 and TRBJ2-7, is DAGVTQSPTHLIKTRGQQVTLRCSPKSGHDTVSWYQQALGQGPQFIFQYYEEEERQRGNFPDRFSGHQFPNYSSELNVNALLLGDSALYLCASSLESGTEIYEQYFGPGTRLTVT.

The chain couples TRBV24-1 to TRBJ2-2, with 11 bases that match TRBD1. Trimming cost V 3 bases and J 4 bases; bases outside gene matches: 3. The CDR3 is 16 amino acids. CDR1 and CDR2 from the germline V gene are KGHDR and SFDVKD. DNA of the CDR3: TGTGCCACCAGTGATACCGGGACAGGGGGCACCGGGGAGCTGTTTTTT. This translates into CATSDTGTGGTGELFF.